The next 4 T cell receptor beta chains were all read from a single sample in a study of cytomegalovirus exposure and HLA in healthy donors. The PCR used 60 Vbeta and 13 Jbeta primers. TCRdb's table, derived via immunoSEQ multiplex PCR, lists solely in-frame clones and lacks some. The sample includes fewer than 200,000 clones, 75% to 90% of them seen just once. The sequenced sample consisted of PBMCs. The receptors were gathered from a human donor in good health.

This rearrangement joins TRBV2 to TRBJ1-1; no firm D call. Germline lookup yields CDR1 SNHLY and CDR2 FYNNEI. The V gene lost 3 bases and the J gene lost 4 bases, with 9 bases spanning the gap. The CDR3 sequence is 13 residues long. DNA of the CDR3: TGTGCCAGCAGTGACAGCGGGTTCACTGAAGCTTTCTTT. Residues: CASSDSGFTEAFF.

The chain joins TRBV5-1 to TRBJ2-1, with D maybe TRBD1 (5 bases). This CDR3 has 14 amino acids. Germline loops: CDR1 SGHRS, CDR2 YFSETQ. The germline V and J ends were trimmed by 0 bases and 6 bases, with 10 bases remaining between them. The CDR3 loop reads CASSLGQGINEQFF. The CDR3 DNA reads as TGCGCCAGCAGCTTGGGGCAGGGAATCAATGAGCAGTTCTTC.

The chain combines TRBV19 with TRBJ2-5, with D perhaps matching TRBD2 (5 bases). The J call may be faulty, since TRBJ2-7 better matches the DNA end. CDR1 is LNHDA and CDR2 is SQIVND in the germline V gene (reference sequence). CDR3 length: 16 amino acids. CDR3 coding DNA: TGTGCCAGTAGTACTAGGACTTACTTGAGCTCCTACGAGCAGTACTTC. This gives the protein CASSTRTYLSSYEQYF.

The chain is built from TRBV19 and TRBJ2-7; D call uncertain. Germline V lookup: CDR1 LNHDA, CDR2 SQIVND (reference sequence). The CDR3 has 13 residues. Trimming took off 1 base at V and 1 base at J, with 5 bases between the two ends. As DNA, the CDR3 is TGTGCCAGTAGTATAGTTCGTTCCTACGAGCAGTACTTC. This gives the protein CASSIVRSYEQYF.